Below, 24 T cell receptor beta chains from the same sample are listed, as sequenced in a study of T cell repertoires in cytomegalovirus infection. TCRdb passed the reads through MiXCR, listing each CDR3 protein once. The sample holds fewer than 400,000 distinct CDR3 sequences, 15% to 20% seen once. The sequencing sample was made of PBMCs. The origin of the receptors is a human donor in good health (CMV status not recorded). Some clones in this sample may be carry-over from other donors' samples.

There are a few counts of this clonotype. The chain links TRBV27 to TRBJ2-5; 8 bases agree with TRBD1. J was trimmed by 5 bases and V by 5 bases; bases with no gene match: 10. The CDR3 is 15 amino acids. Germline assignment: CDR1 MNHEY and CDR2 SMNVEV (reference sequence). The CDR3 DNA follows: TGTGCCAGCAGTCCGTATCGACAGGGGAGGGAGACCCAGTACTTC. Its translation: CASSPYRQGRETQYF.

This clonotype was seen many times. The chain links TRBV7-2 to TRBJ2-3; D unclear. The germline V gene has CDR1 SGHTA and CDR2 FQGNSA. V was shortened by 2 bases and J by 5 bases, with 8 bases between the two germline ends. The CDR3 runs 13 residues. The CDR3 loop reads CASSLYRIDTQYF. Written as DNA, the CDR3 is TGTGCCAGCAGCTTATATCGGATAGATACGCAGTATTTT.

This clonotype turned up a few times. The chain employs TRBV12-3 or TRBV12-4 and TRBJ1-2; D ambiguous. The CDR3 sequence is 12 residues long. The V gene lost 2 bases and the J gene lost 4 bases, with 5 bases spanning the gap. This CDR3 is CASSLSAYGYTF. The CDR3 region has the DNA TGTGCCAGCAGTTTATCGGCCTATGGCTACACCTTC.

This clonotype showed up many times. V is TRBV4-1 and J is TRBJ1-1; D ambiguous. Germline V CDR1 and CDR2: MGHRA, YSYEKL. This CDR3 is 17 amino acids long. Trimming left V 2 bases short and J 1 base short, with 17 bases between. The CDR3, as DNA: TGCGCCAGCAGCCAACTAGGGCAGGCACGACGGAACACTGAAGCTTTCTTT. This encodes CASSQLGQARRNTEAFF.

This sequence joins TRBV10-3 and TRBJ2-5; 7 nucleotides agree with TRBD2. V lost 0 bases, J lost 0 bases, and 7 bases stayed unmatched. Germline assignment: CDR1 ENHRY and CDR2 SYGVKD. The CDR3 spans 17 residues. The CDR3 sequence: CAISESRASGDQETQYF. The CDR3, as DNA: TGTGCCATCAGTGAGTCGAGAGCAAGCGGGGACCAAGAGACCCAGTACTTC.

The chain joins TRBV27 to TRBJ1-5, with TRBD1 matching over 7 bases. The germline CDR1 and CDR2 sequences are MNHEY and SMNVEV (reference sequence). This CDR3 region has 17 residues. Trimming at V came to 5 bases and at J to 0 bases, leaving 10 bases not matched to a gene. CDR3 region: CASSQTGTEYSNQPQHF. DNA of the CDR3: TGTGCCAGCAGTCAAACCGGGACAGAGTATAGCAATCAGCCCCAGCATTTT.

In its sample, this clonotype was seen many times. The chain recombines TRBV20-1 with TRBJ2-5; unclear D gene. CDR3 length: 15 residues. V was clipped by 6 bases and J by 4 bases, with 21 bases between them. CDR1 is DFQATT and CDR2 is SNEGSKA in the germline V gene (reference sequence). Here the CDR3 reads CSANPPGWLGETQYF. DNA for the CDR3: TGCAGTGCAAATCCTCCCGGCTGGTTAGGAGAGACCCAGTACTTC.

The chain is built from TRBV2 and TRBJ2-1, with D unresolved. The germline V gene encodes CDR1 SNHLY and CDR2 FYNNEI. Trimming shortened V by 1 base and J by 5 bases, and 6 bases separated the two germline ends. This CDR3 has 13 residues. CDR3: CASSEGGHNEQFF. In DNA form, the CDR3 reads TGTGCCAGCAGTGAAGGGGGTCACAATGAGCAGTTCTTC.

This clonotype was counted ten times or more. This chain connects TRBV2 to TRBJ2-1; 14 nucleotides line up with TRBD2. The CDR3 length is 15 residues. J was trimmed by 7 bases and V by 4 bases; bases with no gene match: 3. From germline, CDR1 is SNHLY and CDR2 FYNNEI. The CDR3 sequence is CASSVGLAGGNEQFF. The CDR3 DNA sequence: TGTGCCAGCAGTGTAGGACTAGCGGGAGGAAATGAGCAGTTCTTC.

This clonotype has a count of ten or more. The chain links TRBV12-3 or TRBV12-4 to TRBJ1-6; 7 bases map to TRBD1. The ends lost 4 bases at V and 4 bases at J; junction bases unmatched: 1. The CDR3 spans 14 residues. The CDR3 protein is CASSSGQYNSPLHF. The CDR3 nucleotides are TGTGCCAGCAGTTCGGGACAGTATAATTCACCCCTCCACTTT.

The chain has TRBV12-5 and TRBJ1-1; a weak D match, TRBD1 (5 bases). This CDR3 region has 18 residues. V gave up 0 bases and J gave up 1 base, with 18 bases separating them. Germline assignment: CDR1 LGHNT and CDR2 FRNRAP. Written as DNA, the CDR3 is TGTGCTAGTGGTTTGGTACTCAACATAGGGACGGCGAACACTGAAGCTTTCTTT. It codes for CASGLVLNIGTANTEAFF. Full variable domain (missing parts from reference TRBV12-5 and TRBJ1-1): DARVTQTPRHKVTEMGQEVTMRCQPILGHNTVFWYRQTMMQGLELLAYFRNRAPLDDSGMPKDRFSAEMPDATLATLKIQPSEPRDSAVYFCASGLVLNIGTANTEAFFGQGTRLTVV.

This clonotype was counted only a few times. This rearrangement joins TRBV10-3 to TRBJ2-1; no clear D. This CDR3 region has 13 residues. V lost 3 bases and J lost 10, with 13 bases in between. Germline V gene data show CDR1 as ENHRY and CDR2 as SYGVKD. In DNA form, the CDR3 reads TGTGCCATCAGTGAACCCTCCCAGGTAGAGCAGTTCTTC. Translation gives CAISEPSQVEQFF.

This clonotype was seen a handful of times. The chain couples TRBV2 to TRBJ1-1; 7 bases are a match to TRBD1. Germline CDR1 and CDR2: SNHLY and FYNNEI. There are 11 residues in the CDR3. V was pared by 8 bases and J by 4 bases, with 1 base of the junction left unmatched. The CDR3 here is CASQGGTEAFF. DNA of the CDR3: TGTGCCAGCCAGGGGGGCACTGAAGCTTTCTTT. Looking up the rest from reference TRBV2 and TRBJ1-1 gives the full variable domain: EPEVTQTPSHQVTQMGQEVILRCVPISNHLYFYWYRQILGQKVEFLVSFYNNEISEKSEIFDDQFSVERPDGSNFTLKIRSTKLEDSAMYFCASQGGTEAFFGQGTRLTVV.

This clonotype was seen at least ten times. The CDR3 spells CASSRTVVNSPLHF. DNA of the CDR3: TGTGCCAGCAGTCGGACAGTAGTAAATTCACCCCTCCACTTT. J is TRBJ1-6 and V is TRBV6-1; weak D call: TRBD1 (6 bases). Germline V lookup: CDR1 MNHNS, CDR2 SASEGT. V shed 5 bases and J shed 7 bases, with 12 bases lying between them. This CDR3 region has 14 residues.

There are a few counts of this clonotype. The chain couples TRBV19 to TRBJ2-7; 10 positions match TRBD1. After removal of 5 bases from V and 6 bases from J, the junction contained 7 bases not matched to a gene. The CDR3 contains 14 residues. The V gene's germline CDR1 is LNHDA and CDR2 SQIVND (reference sequence). Here the CDR3 reads CASSARDRGREQYF. The CDR3 bases are TGTGCCAGTAGTGCCAGGGACAGGGGACGCGAGCAGTACTTC.

This clonotype occurred many times. This chain connects TRBV7-9 to TRBJ2-3; D is possibly TRBD1 (5 bases). The V gene's germline CDR1 is SEHNR and CDR2 FQNEAQ (reference sequence). This CDR3 region has 15 residues. The V and J ends lost 5 bases and 0 bases respectively, with 12 bases between them. CDR3 amino acids: CASSPGLPSTDTQYF. The CDR3 nucleotides read TGTGCCAGCAGCCCAGGGCTTCCTAGCACAGATACGCAGTATTTT.

At least ten counts were recorded for this clonotype. The rearrangement links TRBV7-8 to TRBJ1-1; D uncertain. Germline V gene lookup returns CDR1 SGHVS and CDR2 FQNEAQ. CDR3 length: 14 residues. The V gene lost 4 bases and the J gene lost 7 bases, with 16 bases spanning the gap. The CDR3, as DNA: TGTGCCAGCAGCTCTCTGGGTGGGTTAGGTGAAGCTTTCTTT. It encodes CASSSLGGLGEAFF.

In its sample, this clonotype was seen many times. The V gene is TRBV2, the J gene TRBJ2-5; D is unresolved. Germline V lookup: CDR1 SNHLY, CDR2 FYNNEI. The CDR3 has 12 residues. The ends were cut back, 4 bases at V and 3 bases at J, with 6 bases in the middle. The CDR3: CASSVAEETQYF. CDR3 nucleotide sequence: TGTGCCAGCAGTGTGGCAGAAGAGACCCAGTACTTC. Complete variable domain (other parts from reference TRBV2 and TRBJ2-5): EPEVTQTPSHQVTQMGQEVILRCVPISNHLYFYWYRQILGQKVEFLVSFYNNEISEKSEIFDDQFSVERPDGSNFTLKIRSTKLEDSAMYFCASSVAEETQYFGPGTRLLVL.

There are many counts of this clonotype. The chain recombines TRBV7-2 with TRBJ2-3; perhaps TRBD2 as D (6 bases). The CDR3 runs 13 residues. V was trimmed by 5 bases and J by 5 bases, leaving 11 bases between them. Germline-derived CDR1 and CDR2 are SGHTA and FQGNSA. Written as DNA, the CDR3 is TGTGCCAGCAGCCCGACTAGGTTAGATACGCAGTATTTT. Protein sequence: CASSPTRLDTQYF.

The chain combines TRBV18 with TRBJ1-1, with TRBD1 as a possible D gene (5 bases). The V end was cut by 3 bases, the J end by 0 bases, with 11 bases between. The germline V gene encodes CDR1 KGHSH and CDR2 LQKENI. CDR3 length: 15 residues. The CDR3 nucleotides read TGTGCCAGCTCACCGAGGACAAACATGAACACTGAAGCTTTCTTT. Translated, it gives CASSPRTNMNTEAFF.

This clonotype was seen more than once but under ten times. The chain uses TRBV2 and TRBJ1-4, with 7 bases fitting TRBD1. This CDR3 is built from 13 residues. Trimming at V came to 7 bases and at J to 8 bases, leaving 7 bases not matched to a gene. Germline V gene sequence: CDR1 SNHLY, CDR2 FYNNEI. The DNA of the CDR3 is TGTGCCAGCACCAACAGGGGAAGAGAAAAACTGTTTTTT. As protein: CASTNRGREKLFF.

This clonotype was observed many times. The chain uses TRBV7-9 and TRBJ2-5, with TRBD2 identical over 15 bases. After removal of 4 bases from V and 6 bases from J, the junction contained 6 bases not matched to a gene. CDR1 is SEHNR, CDR2 FQNEAQ, per germline (reference sequence). The CDR3 totals 16 residues. CDR3 nucleotides: TGTGCCAGCAGCTACCCGGGACTAGCGGGGGGCCAGACCCAGTACTTC. It yields the protein CASSYPGLAGGQTQYF.

This clonotype has a count of ten or more. At one end the junction does not follow the germline gene, possibly because of a read error. The CDR3 spells CASSQERTGEKLFF. The CDR3 nucleotides read TGTGCCAGCAGCCAAGAGCGGACGGGAGAAAAACTGTTTTTT. V gene TRBV4-1 combines with J gene TRBJ1-4; the D is unclear. Germline CDR1 and CDR2: MGHRA and YSYEKL. This CDR3 has 14 amino acids.

The CDR3 loop reads CASSDPSSYNEQFF. The CDR3 DNA sequence: TGTGCCAGCAGTGACCCTAGCTCCTACAATGAGCAGTTCTTC. V usage is TRBV9 and J usage is TRBJ2-1; D remains unclear. The germline V and J ends were trimmed by 5 bases and 0 bases, with 9 bases remaining between them. This CDR3 region has 14 residues. CDR1 is SGDLS, CDR2 YYNGEE, per germline. Combining the CDR3 with reference TRBV9 and TRBJ2-1 gives the whole variable domain DSGVTQTPKHLITATGQRVTLRCSPRSGDLSVYWYQQSLDQGLQFLIQYYNGEERAKGNILERFSAQQFPDLHSELNLSSLELGDSALYFCASSDPSSYNEQFFGPGTRLTVL.